A single sample is the source of the 13 T cell receptor beta chains below, sequenced in a study of PD-1 blockade in classical Hodgkin lymphoma. Assay used: immunoSEQ multiplex PCR; TCRdb lists only in-frame clones, some missing. The data contain 5,000 to 6,500 clones, roughly nine tenths of them singletons. Stated time point: newly diagnosed, previously untreated cHL patient sample. After thawing, PBMCs were subjected to magnetic negative selection to isolate CD8+ T cells. Sequencing was done on a sample of CD8+ T cells from blood. The receptor source for this set is a human donor with classical Hodgkin lymphoma.

The chain joins TRBV28 to TRBJ1-2; D is perhaps TRBD1 (5 bases). Germline values: CDR1 MDHEN, CDR2 SYDVKM. This CDR3 contains 12 residues. V was clipped by 0 bases and J by 6 bases, with 5 bases between them. The CDR3 loop is CASSLWGDGYTF. The CDR3 coding sequence is TGTGCCAGCAGTTTATGGGGGGATGGCTACACCTTC.

This clone was detected only once. The chain links TRBV27 to TRBJ2-7; no definite D call. V gave up 0 bases and J gave up 1 base, with 4 bases separating them. This CDR3 has 13 amino acids. Per the germline V gene, CDR1 is MNHEY and CDR2 is SMNVEV (reference sequence). The CDR3 DNA follows: TGTGCCAGCAGTTTATCGGCTTCCTACGAGCAGTACTTC. Its protein product is CASSLSASYEQYF.

The CDR3 bases are TGTGCCAGCAGGGGACTAACGAACACCGGGGAGCTGTTTTTT. This gives the protein CASRGLTNTGELFF. The chain uses TRBV6-5 and TRBJ2-2, with 7 positions matching TRBD2. CDR1 and CDR2 (germline): MNHEY, SVGAGI. Trimming cost V 6 bases and J 0 bases; bases outside gene matches: 1. This CDR3 is built from 14 residues.

The V and J genes are TRBV6-1 and TRBJ2-7; D is perhaps TRBD1 or TRBD2 (5 bases each). The CDR3 has 14 residues. Germline-derived CDR1 and CDR2 are MNHNS and SASEGT. Between the trimmed V and J ends, which lost 4 bases and 6 bases, there was a span of 16 bases. The CDR3 nucleotides read TGTGCCAGCAGTGTTAGCGACGAGGGGACCGAGCAGTACTTC. As protein: CASSVSDEGTEQYF.

This clone was seen only a few times. The V and J genes are TRBV7-8 and TRBJ1-2; D is ambiguous. Germline assignment: CDR1 SGHVS and CDR2 FQNEAQ. CDR3 length: 13 amino acids. V gave up 5 bases and J gave up 0 bases, with 7 bases separating them. The CDR3 bases are TGTGCCAGCAGCCCTACAGCTAACTATGGCTACACCTTC. This translates into CASSPTANYGYTF.

By share, this clone counts as medium-sized. V is TRBV25-1 and J is TRBJ1-3; D is uncertain. Germline loops: CDR1 MGHDK, CDR2 SYGVNS. CDR3 length equals 14 residues. V was pared by 3 bases and J by 6 bases, with 12 bases between. CDR3 loop: CASSDREALNTIYF. The CDR3 region has the DNA TGTGCCAGCAGTGATCGGGAGGCTTTAAACACCATATATTTT.

The chain employs TRBV6-4 and TRBJ2-1; the D gene is possibly TRBD2 (6 bases). V lost 0 bases and J lost 11, with 11 bases in between. The germline CDR1 and CDR2 sequences are MRHNA and SNTAGT. There are 13 residues in the CDR3. The CDR3 DNA sequence: TGTGCCAGCAGTGACTCGCTGGAGGGCAAGCAGTTCTTC. Translation: CASSDSLEGKQFF.

This clone was detected only a few times. The V and J genes are TRBV7-3 and TRBJ2-7; 14 bases line up with TRBD2. The CDR3 has 17 amino acids. Germline loops: CDR1 SGHTA, CDR2 FQGTGA. The V and J ends lost 5 bases and 4 bases, in that order; junction bases with no gene match: 10. CDR3 in amino acids: CASSAGTSGSKRYEQYF. CDR3 sequence (DNA): TGTGCCAGCAGCGCCGGGACTAGCGGGAGTAAGAGGTACGAGCAGTACTTC.

This sequence joins TRBV28 and TRBJ2-7; TRBD1 matches 7 bases. This CDR3 contains 13 residues. V dropped 6 bases and J dropped 6; count of bases not matched to a gene: 8. Looked up from germline, CDR1 is MDHEN and CDR2 is SYDVKM. Here the CDR3 reads CASSTGTVGEQYF. CDR3 DNA: TGTGCCAGCAGCACGGGGACAGTAGGCGAGCAGTACTTC.

The table lists this clone with a count of one. This chain joins TRBV6-4 and TRBJ2-1; D is ambiguous. This CDR3 has 15 residues. V dropped 0 bases and J dropped 0 bases, with 6 bases sitting between them. Germline assignment: CDR1 MRHNA and CDR2 SNTAGT. The CDR3 protein is CASSDSSSSYNEQFF. In nucleotides, the CDR3 is TGTGCCAGCAGTGACTCATCGAGCTCCTACAATGAGCAGTTCTTC.

This clone was seen just once. The V and J genes are TRBV25-1 and TRBJ2-1, with 13 bases lining up with TRBD2. Germline assignment: CDR1 MGHDK and CDR2 SYGVNS. The CDR3 runs 16 residues. The V and J ends lost 1 base and 7 bases, in that order; junction bases with no gene match: 4. The CDR3 region is CASSELSLAGGNEQFF. The CDR3 nucleotides read TGTGCCAGCAGTGAATTATCACTAGCGGGAGGGAATGAGCAGTTCTTC.

CDR3 residues: CASSPDRGHNTGELFF. CDR3 nucleotides: TGTGCCAGCAGCCCCGACAGGGGACACAACACCGGGGAGCTGTTTTTT. J is TRBJ2-2 and V is TRBV6-4, with 8 bases lining up with TRBD1. V trimming: 6 bases; J trimming: 2 bases; junction bases outside the gene matches: 8. CDR1 and CDR2 (germline): MRHNA, SNTAGT. This CDR3 is 16 amino acids long.

This clone appeared once. The rearrangement links TRBV6-4 to TRBJ2-1; D is possibly TRBD1 or TRBD2 (5 bases each). Germline V gene lookup returns CDR1 MRHNA and CDR2 SNTAGT. The CDR3 sequence is 14 residues long. V was pared by 0 bases and J by 4 bases, with 7 bases between. For the CDR3, the DNA is TGTGCCAGCAGTGACTCGGGGGAATACAATGAGCAGTTCTTC. This encodes CASSDSGEYNEQFF.